This T cell receptor (beta chain) was observed in a study of memory B cells and T cells in multiple sclerosis (dated by TCRdb to 2016 to 2018). Broadly, across the study: TCR beta repertoires of autoproliferating peripheral T cells were compared with the TCR beta repertoires of brain lesion-infiltrating T cells in multiple sclerosis patients. TCR sequencing included two multiple sclerosis patients for whom either brain lesions at autopsy or brain-infiltrating cells from biopsy were available.

The immunoSEQ Platform was used to amplify TCRbeta CDR3 regions from extracted genomic DNA. The immunoSEQ assay combined multiplex PCR with high-throughput sequencing and a vendor bioinformatics pipeline. For the original study's pipeline: Non-productive sequences and CDR3s shorter than 4 amino acids were removed, and clonotype frequencies were recalculated per sample. In immunoSEQ Analyzer 2.0, shared clonotypes were identified as identical CDR3 amino acid, V gene and J gene sequences. To normalize repertoire overlap, the number of shared clonotypes was divided by the product of the two clone-set sizes and multiplied by 1000 to give arbitrary units. Here the immuneACCESS table is served through TCRdb, limited to in-frame sequences with V and J called. Missing clones are a known gap in these copies; in checked studies unresolved V genes cover under half, and the rest lacks a known reason. V, J and clone size are taken as reported in that table, and D and trimming were inferred from the DNA itself. This sample comprises 30,000 or so clones, about 83% of them detected only once. Approximately 2.6% of the sample goes to the ten largest clones.

After stimulus-free culture of CFSE-labeled PBMCs, the autoproliferating (CFSEdim) and non-proliferating (CFSEhi) T cell fractions were sequenced separately. Altogether, 50 million to 55 million CFSE-labeled PBMCs were kept in culture for 6 to 8 days with no stimulus, after which the replicate wells were combined. Labeling of PBMCs used about 0.47 uM CFSE, and the cells were then grown in serum-free AIM-V medium with no exogenous stimuli added. PBMCs were obtained by Ficoll density gradient centrifugation and kept cryopreserved until use. Using a FACSAria III, live 7-AAD-negative cells were sorted, then washed with PBS and stored frozen at -80 degrees C as dry pellets. The CDR3 runs 14 residues from the cysteine to the phenylalanine. This entry keeps only the CDR3 DNA: 42 bases, framed from base 1. The V end loses 4 bases and the J end loses 2 bases, and a stretch of 9 bases separates them. For CDR1 and CDR2, the germline V gene lists SGHRS and YFSETQ.

On the study overall, not on this receptor specifically: Because clone-set sizes differed between compartments, counts of shared clonotypes were influenced and normalization was required.

This clone was recorded only once. Its antigen is still unknown. One base away there is no much larger clone; base qualities are not given. The rearrangement joined TRBV5-1 to TRBJ2-2; no D gene can be assigned with confidence. The sequenced sample was PBMCs from blood kept in culture. The source of this sequence is a human donor with multiple sclerosis. The DNA is TGCGCCAGCAGCACGGACCCTAACACCGGGGAGCTGTTTTTT. It codes for CASSTDPNTGELFF.